These T cell receptor beta chains were read from a single sample in a study of CD8+CD57+ T cells in acquired aplastic anemia. MiXCR was run by TCRdb on the reads, yielding one entry per CDR3 protein. This table has hundreds of thousands of distinct CDR3 sequences, about 70% appearing once. Sequencing was performed on sorted CD4+, CD8+, or CD8+CD57+ T cells (not recorded which) from PBMCs. These receptors were taken from a human donor in good health, serving as a control. CDR3s include the opening cysteine and the closing phenylalanine or tryptophan. D genes are given only for firm matches. A row's size may be missing; if present it is once, few, many or a size class.

clone size: .
V gene: TRBV11-2
D gene: .
CDR3 protein: CASSPERRYEQYF

clone size: .
V gene: TRBV10-3
D gene: .
CDR3 protein: CTIRKSGGLTDTQYF

clone size: .
V gene: TRBV6-4
D gene: .
CDR3 protein: CASSEEGSAYEQYF

clone size: .
V gene: TRBV10-2
D gene: TRBD2
CDR3 protein: CASRTSGGGDTQYF

clone size: .
V gene: TRBV9
D gene: .
CDR3 protein: CASSVNTYYEQYF

clone size: .
V gene: TRBV7-2
D gene: TRBD1
CDR3 protein: CASSLGQQYSQQHFF

clone size: .
V gene: TRBV4-3
D gene: .
CDR3 protein: CASSPIALTSGGAGGTEAFF

clone size: .
V gene: TRBV6-1
D gene: TRBD1
CDR3 protein: CAVSDRTGGSPLHF

clone size: .
V gene: TRBV10-3
D gene: TRBD2
CDR3 protein: CAISGEGTDEQYF

clone size: .
V gene: TRBV5-8
D gene: .
CDR3 protein: CASSQTTAGLYEQYF

clone size: many
V gene: TRBV7-8
D gene: .
CDR3 protein: CASSALRDTYEQYF

clone size: .
V gene: TRBV2
D gene: .
CDR3 protein: CASKGQGGNYGYPF

clone size: .
V gene: TRBV20-1
D gene: TRBD1
CDR3 protein: CSATTGGDETQYF

clone size: few
V gene: TRBV6-2/TRBV6-3
D gene: TRBD2
CDR3 protein: CASRTSGGTDEQFF

clone size: .
V gene: TRBV7-2
D gene: .
CDR3 protein: CASSSYPNEQFFGFF

clone size: .
V gene: TRBV7-9
D gene: .
CDR3 protein: CASSPDHGDYTFGF

clone size: many
V gene: TRBV18
D gene: .
CDR3 protein: CASAEQGRQPQHF

clone size: few
V gene: TRBV7-2
D gene: .
CDR3 protein: CASGSGDRNTF

clone size: .
V gene: TRBV20-1
D gene: TRBD1
CDR3 protein: CSVGGDRQPQHF

clone size: few
V gene: TRBV20-1
D gene: TRBD1
CDR3 protein: CSAPRDSSYNEQFF

clone size: .
V gene: TRBV7-2
D gene: .
CDR3 protein: CASSSRGTRAQHF

clone size: .
V gene: TRBV7-2
D gene: .
CDR3 protein: CASSPRVRDYTF

clone size: .
V gene: TRBV15
D gene: .
CDR3 protein: CATSLGRTNSPLHF

clone size: .
V gene: TRBV7-2
D gene: .
CDR3 protein: CASSLDRGWYDPQYF

clone size: many
V gene: TRBV29-1
D gene: TRBD1
CDR3 protein: CSVFRTGATEAFF

clone size: many
V gene: TRBV29-1
D gene: .
CDR3 protein: CSVAGLNTEAFF

clone size: .
V gene: TRBV9
D gene: .
CDR3 protein: CASSPDGWTQYF

clone size: many
V gene: TRBV4-3
D gene: TRBD1
CDR3 protein: CASSQLTGSYGYTF

clone size: .
V gene: TRBV11-3
D gene: TRBD2
CDR3 protein: CASSNCGGRKETQYF

clone size: .
V gene: TRBV29-1
D gene: .
CDR3 protein: CSVDRANEKLFF

clone size: .
V gene: TRBV7-6
D gene: .
CDR3 protein: CASSLQGSSTIAPLHF

clone size: .
V gene: TRBV7-3
D gene: .
CDR3 protein: CASSLDCSQNTQYF

clone size: .
V gene: TRBV10-2
D gene: .
CDR3 protein: CASSVAGRTDTQYF

clone size: many
V gene: TRBV7-7
D gene: .
CDR3 protein: CASSPDRQETQYF

clone size: once
V gene: TRBV11-2
D gene: .
CDR3 protein: CASSPYPSDTQYF

clone size: .
V gene: TRBV5-1
D gene: TRBD2
CDR3 protein: CANSPSRGGTNEQFF

clone size: .
V gene: TRBV5-1
D gene: .
CDR3 protein: CASSLVPGGAIRSEAFF

clone size: few
V gene: TRBV19
D gene: TRBD1
CDR3 protein: CASSTRQGNEQFF

clone size: .
V gene: TRBV9
D gene: TRBD1
CDR3 protein: CASGTGGGVYGYTF

clone size: .
V gene: TRBV7-2
D gene: .
CDR3 protein: CASSLNRECLNKPQHF

clone size: .
V gene: TRBV5-1
D gene: .
CDR3 protein: CASSFRAGNPPQHF

clone size: many
V gene: TRBV20-1
D gene: .
CDR3 protein: CSAAFREWGNTEAFF

clone size: once
V gene: TRBV20-1
D gene: .
CDR3 protein: CSVVVSGQTTEAFF

clone size: few
V gene: TRBV2
D gene: TRBD1
CDR3 protein: CASRDRGDKNIQYF

clone size: many
V gene: TRBV6-6
D gene: TRBD1
CDR3 protein: CASSRQGPLSSEQYF

clone size: .
V gene: TRBV7-9
D gene: .
CDR3 protein: CASSKASTSGRAQKFF

clone size: .
V gene: TRBV15
D gene: .
CDR3 protein: CASSSGAASNQPRHF

clone size: .
V gene: TRBV5-1
D gene: .
CDR3 protein: CASSLEAAHDYTF

clone size: .
V gene: TRBV7-2
D gene: TRBD1
CDR3 protein: CASSLSLPRGRDTEAFF

clone size: .
V gene: TRBV5-1
D gene: .
CDR3 protein: CANSPLASGNTIYF

clone size: .
V gene: TRBV12-3/TRBV12-4
D gene: .
CDR3 protein: CASSPDYNTGELFF

clone size: .
V gene: TRBV15
D gene: .
CDR3 protein: CASSLVRGVSNYPLHF

clone size: few
V gene: TRBV10-3
D gene: TRBD2
CDR3 protein: CAITPKTSGGYEQYF

clone size: .
V gene: TRBV6-5
D gene: TRBD2
CDR3 protein: CASSELALNEQFF

clone size: many
V gene: TRBV12-3/TRBV12-4
D gene: .
CDR3 protein: CASSQRYGGAYEQYF

clone size: .
V gene: TRBV12-3/TRBV12-4
D gene: .
CDR3 protein: CASSPARGEEKLFF